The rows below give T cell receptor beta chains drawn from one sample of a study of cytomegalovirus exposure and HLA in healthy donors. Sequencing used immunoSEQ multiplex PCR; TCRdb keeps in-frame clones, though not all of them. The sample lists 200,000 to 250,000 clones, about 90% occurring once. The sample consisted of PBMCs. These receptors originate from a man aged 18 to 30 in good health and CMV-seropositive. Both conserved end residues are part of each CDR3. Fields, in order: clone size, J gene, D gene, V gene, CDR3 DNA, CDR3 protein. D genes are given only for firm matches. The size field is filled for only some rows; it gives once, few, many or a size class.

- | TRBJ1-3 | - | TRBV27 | TGTGCCAGCAGACCAGCCGGGGGCGGAAACACCATATATTTT | CASRPAGGGNTIYF
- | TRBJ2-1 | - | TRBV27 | TGTGCCAGCAAAATCCTCGGGGGATACGAGAATGAGCAGTTCTTC | CASKILGGYENEQFF
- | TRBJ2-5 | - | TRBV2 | TGTGCCAGCAGTGACGTGGGGCGGGAGACCCAGTACTTC | CASSDVGRETQYF
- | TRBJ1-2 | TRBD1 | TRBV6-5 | TGTGCCAGCAGGATCGGACAGGGTTGGCGTGGCTACACCTTC | CASRIGQGWRGYTF
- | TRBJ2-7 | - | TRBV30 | TGTGCCTGGAGTTCTTCCTACGAGCAGTACTTC | CAWSSSYEQYF
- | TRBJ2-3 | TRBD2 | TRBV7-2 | TGTGCCAGCAGCTCCCGTAGTAGCGGGACGATGTATACGCAGTATTTT | CASSSRSSGTMYTQYF
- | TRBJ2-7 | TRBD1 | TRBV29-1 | TGCAGCGTTGAAAGGACAGGAGAATACGAGCAGTACTTC | CSVERTGEYEQYF
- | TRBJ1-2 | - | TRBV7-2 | TGTGCCAGCAGCTTCCGATACCGGGGCACCTATGGCTACACCTTC | CASSFRYRGTYGYTF
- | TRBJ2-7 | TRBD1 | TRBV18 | TGTGCCACGGCGAGGGGGCCGAGCAGCTACGAGCAGTACTTC | CATARGPSSYEQYF
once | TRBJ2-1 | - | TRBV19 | TGTGCCAGTAGTTCAGGGGCTAGCCCTCCTCAGTTCTTC | CASSSGASPPQFF
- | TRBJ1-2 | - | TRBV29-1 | TGCAGCGTGGAACCAGGGACCGGGGGCTATGGCTACACCTTC | CSVEPGTGGYGYTF
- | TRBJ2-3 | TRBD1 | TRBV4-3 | TGCGCCAGCAGCCAAATGTTCAGGGGGACAGAGACAGATACGCAGTATTTT | CASSQMFRGTETDTQYF
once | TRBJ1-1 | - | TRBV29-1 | TGCAGCGGAACTACTGCCGACACTGAAGCTTTCTTT | CSGTTADTEAFF
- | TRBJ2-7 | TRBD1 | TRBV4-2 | TGTGCCAGCAGCCCCGGGACAGGGAGCTACGAGCAGTACTTC | CASSPGTGSYEQYF
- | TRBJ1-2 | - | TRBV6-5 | TGTGCCAGCAGTTATGGGTCGGATGGCTACACCTTC | CASSYGSDGYTF
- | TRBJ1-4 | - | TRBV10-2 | TGCGCCAGCAGTGAATTTGGGGTAACTAATGAAAAACTGTTTTTT | CASSEFGVTNEKLFF
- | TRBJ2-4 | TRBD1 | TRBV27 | TGTGCCAGCATGGGACAGAAAAACATTCAGTACTTC | CASMGQKNIQYF
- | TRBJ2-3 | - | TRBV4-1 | TGCGCCAGCAGCCGCCTCGGTACAGATACGCAGTATTTT | CASSRLGTDTQYF
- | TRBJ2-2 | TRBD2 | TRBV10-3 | TGTGCCATCTCCGGGACTAGCGGGATTAACACCGGGGAGCTGTTTTTT | CAISGTSGINTGELFF
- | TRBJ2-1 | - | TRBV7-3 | TGTGCCAGCAGCCCCCTTAGCGGACCCTACAATGAGCAGTTCTTC | CASSPLSGPYNEQFF
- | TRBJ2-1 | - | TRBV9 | TGTGCCAGCAGCGCCCGGGACGGAGACTACAATGAGCAGTTCTTC | CASSARDGDYNEQFF
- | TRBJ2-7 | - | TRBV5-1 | TGCGCCAGCAGCGGGGCAGGACCTTACGAGCAGTACTTC | CASSGAGPYEQYF
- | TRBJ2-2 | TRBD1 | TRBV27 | TGTGCCAGCAGACCCCTAGAGGGGGCGCGTGGGGAGCTGTTTTTT | CASRPLEGARGELFF
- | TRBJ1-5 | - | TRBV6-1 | TGTGCCAGCAGTGATCCGCAGGGGTATCAGCCCCAGCATTTT | CASSDPQGYQPQHF
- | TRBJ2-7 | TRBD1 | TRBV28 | TGTGCCAGCAGTTTAACGACAGGGGCAGGGACCTACGAGCAGTACTTC | CASSLTTGAGTYEQYF
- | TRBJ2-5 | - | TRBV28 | TGTGCCAGCAGCCTTTGGGGTACGGTCGAGACCCAGTACTTC | CASSLWGTVETQYF
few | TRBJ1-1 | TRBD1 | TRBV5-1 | TGCGCCAGCAGCTCCCTTACGACAGGGGAGGCCACTGAAGCTTTCTTT | CASSSLTTGEATEAFF
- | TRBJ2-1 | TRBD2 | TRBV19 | TGTGCCAGTAGTCCAGGGACTAGCGGGAGGCACGATCCCCTCTCCAATGAGCAGTTCTTC | CASSPGTSGRHDPLSNEQFF
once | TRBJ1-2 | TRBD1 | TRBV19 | TGTGCCAGTAGGGGGACAGCTGAGAACTATGGCTACACCTTC | CASRGTAENYGYTF
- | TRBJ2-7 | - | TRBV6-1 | TGTGCCAGCAGTGTGGCGGATCACGAGCAGTACTTC | CASSVADHEQYF
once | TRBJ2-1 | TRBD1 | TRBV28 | TGTGCCAGCATTACCGGGACAGGGCGCAATGAGCAGTTCTTC | CASITGTGRNEQFF
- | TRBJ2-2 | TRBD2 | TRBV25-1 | TGTGCTACGGATACGGGAGGGCCGTTCGGGGAGCTGTTTTTT | CATDTGGPFGELFF
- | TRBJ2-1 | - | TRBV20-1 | TGCAGTGCTAGAAAACACAATGAGCAGTTCTTC | CSARKHNEQFF
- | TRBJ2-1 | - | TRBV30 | TGTGCCTGGAGCGGGGGGCACTACAATGAGCAGTTCTTC | CAWSGGHYNEQFF
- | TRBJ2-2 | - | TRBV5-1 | TGCGCCAGCAGCTTGGGCACTACAGGGCGAGGCACCGGGGAGCTGTTTTTT | CASSLGTTGRGTGELFF
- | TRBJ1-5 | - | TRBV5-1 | TGCGCCAGCAGCTTGTACTCGGGTCAGCAGCCCCAGCATTTT | CASSLYSGQQPQHF
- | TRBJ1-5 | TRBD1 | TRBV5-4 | TGTGCCAGCAGCCTGGGGACAGGGCGAGGCAATCAGCCCCAGCATTTT | CASSLGTGRGNQPQHF
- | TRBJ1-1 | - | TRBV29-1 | TGCAGCGTTGAAGTGGCAGGGCCGAACACTGAAGCTTTCTTT | CSVEVAGPNTEAFF
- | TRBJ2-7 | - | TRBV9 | TGTGCCAGCAGCGCTTCCTGGGGCCACGAGCAGTACTTC | CASSASWGHEQYF
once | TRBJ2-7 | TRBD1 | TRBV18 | TGTGCCAGCTCACCGGGAAGTCCCGGGACAGGGGGTATGCAGTACTTC | CASSPGSPGTGGMQYF
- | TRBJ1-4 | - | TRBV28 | TGTGCCAGCAGTCCGGGGAGCACAGAAAAACTGTTTTTT | CASSPGSTEKLFF
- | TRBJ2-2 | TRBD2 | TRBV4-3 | TGCGCCAGCAGCCAAGATGTGCCGGGAGGGTTTGAAGGCGGGGAGCTGTTTTTT | CASSQDVPGGFEGGELFF
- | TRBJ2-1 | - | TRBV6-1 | TGTGCCAGCAGTGAAGCGCCGGACAGCCACAATGAGCAGTTCTTC | CASSEAPDSHNEQFF
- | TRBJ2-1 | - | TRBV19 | TGTGCCAGTAGTATGATGGGCAATCCTGGGGTTGAGCAGTTCTTC | CASSMMGNPGVEQFF
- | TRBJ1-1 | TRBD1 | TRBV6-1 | TGTGCCAGCAGTGAGTTGGACAGGGCCCAGGAGGACACTGAAGCTTTCTTT | CASSELDRAQEDTEAFF
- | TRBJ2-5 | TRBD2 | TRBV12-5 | TGTGCTAGCGGGGGGAGGAGCGGACTTCAAGAGACCCAGTACTTC | CASGGRSGLQETQYF
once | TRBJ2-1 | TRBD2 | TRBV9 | TGTGCCAGCAGCGTAGGACCCTTGACTAGCGGTTACAATGAGCAGTTCTTC | CASSVGPLTSGYNEQFF
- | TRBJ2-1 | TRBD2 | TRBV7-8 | TGTGCTTGCGCTAGCGGTAACAATGAGCAGTTCTTC | CACASGNNEQFF
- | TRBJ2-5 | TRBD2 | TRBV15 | TGTGCCACCAGCAGAGCGGGGAGGGCCCAAGAGACCCAGTACTTC | CATSRAGRAQETQYF
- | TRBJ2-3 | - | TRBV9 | TGTGCCAGCAGCCCCGCGGGGGCTTGGGCAGATACGCAGTATTTT | CASSPAGAWADTQYF
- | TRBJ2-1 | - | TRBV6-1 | TGTGCCAGCAGTGAACGGTGGGGTGGGTACAATGAGCAGTTCTTC | CASSERWGGYNEQFF
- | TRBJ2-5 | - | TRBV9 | TGTGCCAGCAGCGTAGCGGGAGAAGAGACCCAGTACTTC | CASSVAGEETQYF
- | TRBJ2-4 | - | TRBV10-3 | TGTGCCATGATCAGGGGATGGGCCAAAAACATTCAGTACTTC | CAMIRGWAKNIQYF
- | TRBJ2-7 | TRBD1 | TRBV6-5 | TGTGCCAGCACCATGACAGGGGTTAGCTCCTACGAGCAGTACTTC | CASTMTGVSSYEQYF
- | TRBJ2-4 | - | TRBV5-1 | TGCGCCAGCAGCTTGAGCGGAGTCAAAAACATTCAGTACTTC | CASSLSGVKNIQYF
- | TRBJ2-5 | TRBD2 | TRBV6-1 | TGTGCCAGCAGTGAAGCAGGGACTAGGCAAGAGACCCAGTACTTC | CASSEAGTRQETQYF
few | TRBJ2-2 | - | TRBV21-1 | TGTGCCAGCAGCAAGAACACCGGGGAGCTGTTTTTT | CASSKNTGELFF
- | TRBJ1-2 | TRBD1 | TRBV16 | TGTGCCAGCAGCCAAACCGGACAGGGACAGAGGGGCTACACCTTC | CASSQTGQGQRGYTF
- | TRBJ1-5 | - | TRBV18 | TGTGCCAGCTCACCCCAGGGCGGTTTCAATCAGCCCCAGCATTTT | CASSPQGGFNQPQHF